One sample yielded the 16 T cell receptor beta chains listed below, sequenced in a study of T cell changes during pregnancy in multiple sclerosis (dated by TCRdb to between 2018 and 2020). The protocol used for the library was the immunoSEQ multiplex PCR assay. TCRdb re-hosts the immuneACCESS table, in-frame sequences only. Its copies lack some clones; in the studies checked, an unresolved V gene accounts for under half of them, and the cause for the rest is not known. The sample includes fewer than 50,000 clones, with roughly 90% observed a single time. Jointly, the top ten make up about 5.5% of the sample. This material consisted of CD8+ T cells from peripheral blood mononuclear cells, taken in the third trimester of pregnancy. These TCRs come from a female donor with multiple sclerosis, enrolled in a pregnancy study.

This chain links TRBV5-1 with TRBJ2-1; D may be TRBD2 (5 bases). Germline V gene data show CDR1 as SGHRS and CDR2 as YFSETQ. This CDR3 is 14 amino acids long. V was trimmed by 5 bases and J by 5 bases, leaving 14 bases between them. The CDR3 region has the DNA TGCGCCAGCAGTATCCCCCAGCGGAACAATGAGCAGTTCTTC. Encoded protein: CASSIPQRNNEQFF.

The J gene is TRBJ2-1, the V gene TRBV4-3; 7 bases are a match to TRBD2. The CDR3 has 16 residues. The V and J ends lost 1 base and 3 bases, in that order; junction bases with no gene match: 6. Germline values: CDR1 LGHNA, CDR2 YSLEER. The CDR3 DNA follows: TGCGCCAGCAGCCAAGGGGGGGGAGGCGACTACAATGAGCAGTTCTTC. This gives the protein CASSQGGGGDYNEQFF.

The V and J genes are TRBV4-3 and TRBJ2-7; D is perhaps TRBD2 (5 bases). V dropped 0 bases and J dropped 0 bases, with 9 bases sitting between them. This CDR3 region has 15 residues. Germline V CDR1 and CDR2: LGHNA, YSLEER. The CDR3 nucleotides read TGCGCCAGCAGCCAAGATTCTAGCAGCTCCTACGAGCAGTACTTC. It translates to CASSQDSSSSYEQYF.

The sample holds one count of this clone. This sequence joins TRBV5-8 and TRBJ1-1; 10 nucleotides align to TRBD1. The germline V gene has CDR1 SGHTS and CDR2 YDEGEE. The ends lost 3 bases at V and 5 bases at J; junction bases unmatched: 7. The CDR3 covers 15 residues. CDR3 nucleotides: TGTGCCAGCAGCTCCGCCAGACAGGGGGCAACTGAAGCTTTCTTT. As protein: CASSSARQGATEAFF.

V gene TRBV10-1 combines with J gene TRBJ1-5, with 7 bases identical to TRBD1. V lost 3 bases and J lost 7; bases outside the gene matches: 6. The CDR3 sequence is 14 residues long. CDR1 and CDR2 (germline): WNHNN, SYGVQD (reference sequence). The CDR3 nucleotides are TGCGCCAGCAGTGAAGGGCAGGGGGAGCAGCCCCAGCATTTT. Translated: CASSEGQGEQPQHF.

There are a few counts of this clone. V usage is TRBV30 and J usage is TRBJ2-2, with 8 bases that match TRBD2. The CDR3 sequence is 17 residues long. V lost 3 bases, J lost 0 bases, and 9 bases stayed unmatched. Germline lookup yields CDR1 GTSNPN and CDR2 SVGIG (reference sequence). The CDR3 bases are TGTGCCTGGAGGGGCGGGCTAGCGGGCACGAACACCGGGGAGCTGTTTTTT. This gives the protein CAWRGGLAGTNTGELFF.

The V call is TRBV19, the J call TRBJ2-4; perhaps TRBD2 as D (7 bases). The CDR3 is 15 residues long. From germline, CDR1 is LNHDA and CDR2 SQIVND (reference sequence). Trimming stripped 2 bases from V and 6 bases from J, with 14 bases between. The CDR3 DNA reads TGTGCCAGTAGTATATGGGGGGGCTTGGGAAACATTCAGTACTTC. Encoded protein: CASSIWGGLGNIQYF.

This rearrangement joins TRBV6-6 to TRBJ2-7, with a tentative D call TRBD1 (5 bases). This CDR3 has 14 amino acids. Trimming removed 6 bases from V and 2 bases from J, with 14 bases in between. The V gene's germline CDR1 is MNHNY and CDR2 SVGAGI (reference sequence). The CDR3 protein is CASRGRGLPYEQYF. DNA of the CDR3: TGTGCCAGCAGGGGAAGGGGCTTACCCTACGAGCAGTACTTC.

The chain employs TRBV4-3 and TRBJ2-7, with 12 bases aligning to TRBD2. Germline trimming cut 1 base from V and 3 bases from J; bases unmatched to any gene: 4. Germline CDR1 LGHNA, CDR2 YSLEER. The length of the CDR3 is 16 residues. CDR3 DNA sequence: TGCGCCAGCAGCCAAGCCATGACTAGCGGGAGCTACGAGCAGTACTTC. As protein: CASSQAMTSGSYEQYF.

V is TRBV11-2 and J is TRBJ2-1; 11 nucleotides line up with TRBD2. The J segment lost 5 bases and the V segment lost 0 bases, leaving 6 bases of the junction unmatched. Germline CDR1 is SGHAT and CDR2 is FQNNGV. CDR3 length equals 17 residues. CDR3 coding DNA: TGTGCCAGCAGCTTAGAGGCACTAGCGGGAGACAACAATGAGCAGTTCTTC. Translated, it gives CASSLEALAGDNNEQFF.

CDR3 bases: TGTGCCAGCAGCCCCAGGACTAGCGGGACTTACAATGAGCAGTTCTTC. It yields the protein CASSPRTSGTYNEQFF. The chain joins TRBV7-9 to TRBJ2-1, with 12 bases fitting TRBD2. Trimming at V came to 5 bases and at J to 4 bases, leaving 6 bases not matched to a gene. Germline V gene sequence: CDR1 SEHNR, CDR2 FQNEAQ (reference sequence). The CDR3 is made up of 16 amino acids.

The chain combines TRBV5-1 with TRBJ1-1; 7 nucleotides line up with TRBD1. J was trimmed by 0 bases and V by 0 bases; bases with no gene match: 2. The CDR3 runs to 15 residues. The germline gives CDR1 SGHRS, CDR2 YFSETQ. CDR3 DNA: TGCGCCAGCAGCTTGGGGACAGGATTGAACACTGAAGCTTTCTTT. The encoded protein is CASSLGTGLNTEAFF.

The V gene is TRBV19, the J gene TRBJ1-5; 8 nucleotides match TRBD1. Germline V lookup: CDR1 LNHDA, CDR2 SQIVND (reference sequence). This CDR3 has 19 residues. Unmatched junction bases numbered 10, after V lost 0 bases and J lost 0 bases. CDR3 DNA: TGTGCCAGTAGTATAGACCCGGACAGGGAAACCTATAGCAATCAGCCCCAGCATTTT. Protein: CASSIDPDRETYSNQPQHF.

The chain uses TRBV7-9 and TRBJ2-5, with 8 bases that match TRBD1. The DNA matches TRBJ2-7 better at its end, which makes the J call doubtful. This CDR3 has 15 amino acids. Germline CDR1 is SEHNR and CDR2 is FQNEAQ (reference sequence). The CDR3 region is CASSYLGQANYEQYF. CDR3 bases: TGTGCCAGCAGCTACCTGGGACAGGCAAACTACGAGCAGTACTTC.

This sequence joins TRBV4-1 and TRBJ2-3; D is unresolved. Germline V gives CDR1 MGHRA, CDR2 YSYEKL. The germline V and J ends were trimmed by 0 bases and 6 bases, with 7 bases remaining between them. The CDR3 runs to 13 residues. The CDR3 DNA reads TGCGCCAGCAGCCAAGACCCTCGGGATACGCAGTATTTT. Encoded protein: CASSQDPRDTQYF.

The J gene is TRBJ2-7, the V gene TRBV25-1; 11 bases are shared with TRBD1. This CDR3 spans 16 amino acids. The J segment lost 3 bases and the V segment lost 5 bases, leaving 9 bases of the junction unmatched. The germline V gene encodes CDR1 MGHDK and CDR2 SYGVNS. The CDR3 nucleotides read TGTGCCAGCAGTCCAGTAGGGACAGGGGGTTTCTACGAGCAGTACTTC. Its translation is CASSPVGTGGFYEQYF.